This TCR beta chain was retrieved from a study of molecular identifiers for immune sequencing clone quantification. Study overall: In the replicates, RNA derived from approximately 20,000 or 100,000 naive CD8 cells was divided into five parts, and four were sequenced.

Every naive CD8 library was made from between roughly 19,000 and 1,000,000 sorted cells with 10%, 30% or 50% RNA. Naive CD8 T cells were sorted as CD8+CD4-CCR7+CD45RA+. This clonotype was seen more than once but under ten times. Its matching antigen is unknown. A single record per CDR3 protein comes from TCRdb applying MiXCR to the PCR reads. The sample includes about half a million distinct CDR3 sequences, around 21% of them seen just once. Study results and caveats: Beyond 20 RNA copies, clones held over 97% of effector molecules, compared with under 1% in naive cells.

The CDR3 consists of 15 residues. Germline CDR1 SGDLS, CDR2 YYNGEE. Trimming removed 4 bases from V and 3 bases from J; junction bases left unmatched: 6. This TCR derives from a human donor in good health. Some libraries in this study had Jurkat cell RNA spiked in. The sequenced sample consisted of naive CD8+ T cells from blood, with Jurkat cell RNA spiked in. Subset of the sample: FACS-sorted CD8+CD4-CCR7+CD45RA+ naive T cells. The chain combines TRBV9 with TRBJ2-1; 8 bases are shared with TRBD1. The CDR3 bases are TGTGCCAGCAGCCCACCCGGGACAGGCTACAATGAGCAGTTCTTC. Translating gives CASSPPGTGYNEQFF.